This T cell receptor (beta chain) was recovered during a study of cytomegalovirus exposure and HLA in healthy donors. PCR involved 60 Vbeta and 13 Jbeta primers. The assay was immunoSEQ multiplex PCR, and TCRdb's table has in-frame clones only and misses some. Among about 120,000 clones listed, about 62% were seen once. The sample consisted of PBMCs. The source is a woman between 40 and 50 years old in good health and CMV-seropositive.

CDR3 bases: TGCGCCAGCAGTGATGGACAGGGAGGAAATCAGCCCCAGCATTTT. Translation gives CASSDGQGGNQPQHF. The chain links TRBV10-1 to TRBJ1-5; 8 positions agree with TRBD1. The trim removed 3 bases at V and 4 bases at J, leaving 5 bases unmatched. There are 15 residues in the CDR3. CDR1 is WNHNN and CDR2 is SYGVQD in the germline V gene (reference sequence).